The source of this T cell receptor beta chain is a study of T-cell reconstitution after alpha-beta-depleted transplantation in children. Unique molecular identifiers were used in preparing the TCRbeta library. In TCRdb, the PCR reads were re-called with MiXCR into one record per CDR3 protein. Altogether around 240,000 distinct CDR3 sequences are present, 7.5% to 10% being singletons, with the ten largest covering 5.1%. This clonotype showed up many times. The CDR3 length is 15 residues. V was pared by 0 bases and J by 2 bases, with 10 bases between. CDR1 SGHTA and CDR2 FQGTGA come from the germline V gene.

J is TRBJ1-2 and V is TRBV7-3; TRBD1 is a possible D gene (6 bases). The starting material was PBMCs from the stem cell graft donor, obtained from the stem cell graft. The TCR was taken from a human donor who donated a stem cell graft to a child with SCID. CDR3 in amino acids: CASSLTGDTNYGYTF. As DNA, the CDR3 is TGTGCCAGCAGCTTAACGGGGGACACAAACTATGGCTACACCTTC.